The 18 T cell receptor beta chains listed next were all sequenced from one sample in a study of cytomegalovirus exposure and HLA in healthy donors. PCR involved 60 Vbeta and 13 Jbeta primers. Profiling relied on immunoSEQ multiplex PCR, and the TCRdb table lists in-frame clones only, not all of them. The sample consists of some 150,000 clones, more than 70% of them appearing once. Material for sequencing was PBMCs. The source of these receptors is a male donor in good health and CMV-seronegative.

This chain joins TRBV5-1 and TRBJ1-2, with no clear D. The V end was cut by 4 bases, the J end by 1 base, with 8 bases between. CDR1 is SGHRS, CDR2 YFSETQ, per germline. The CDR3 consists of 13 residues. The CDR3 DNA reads TGCGCCAGCAGCGTCCAGGTTAACTATGGCTACACCTTC. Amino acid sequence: CASSVQVNYGYTF.

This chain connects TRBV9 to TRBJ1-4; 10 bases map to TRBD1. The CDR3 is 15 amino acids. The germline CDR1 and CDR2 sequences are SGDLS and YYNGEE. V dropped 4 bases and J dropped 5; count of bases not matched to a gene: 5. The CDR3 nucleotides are TGTGCCAGCAGCCCAAGACAGGGGGCAAATGAAAAACTGTTTTTT. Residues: CASSPRQGANEKLFF.

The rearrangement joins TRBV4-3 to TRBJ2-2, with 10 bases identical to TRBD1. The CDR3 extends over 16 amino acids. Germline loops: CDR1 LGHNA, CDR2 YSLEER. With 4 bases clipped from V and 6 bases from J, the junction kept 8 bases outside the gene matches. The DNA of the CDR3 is TGCGCCAGCAGCCGAGGACAGGGGGTGGTATCCGGGGAGCTGTTTTTT. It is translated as CASSRGQGVVSGELFF.

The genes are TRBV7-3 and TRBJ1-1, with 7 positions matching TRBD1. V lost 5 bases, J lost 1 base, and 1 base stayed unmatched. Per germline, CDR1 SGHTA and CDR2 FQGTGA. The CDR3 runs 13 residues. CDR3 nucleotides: TGTGCCAGCAGCCAGGGGGGGAACACTGAAGCTTTCTTT. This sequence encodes CASSQGGNTEAFF.

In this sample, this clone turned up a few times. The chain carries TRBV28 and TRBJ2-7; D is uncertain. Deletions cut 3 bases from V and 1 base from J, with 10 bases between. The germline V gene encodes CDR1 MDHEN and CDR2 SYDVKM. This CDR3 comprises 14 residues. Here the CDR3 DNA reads TGTGCCAGCAGTTTCGGTCTACCGTCCTACGAGCAGTACTTC. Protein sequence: CASSFGLPSYEQYF.

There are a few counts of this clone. The CDR3 is CASQGAPSGEKLFF. For the CDR3, the DNA is TGTGCCAGCCAGGGGGCACCCTCTGGTGAAAAACTGTTTTTT. The chain has TRBV5-4 and TRBJ1-4; 8 bases are shared with TRBD1. Germline lookup yields CDR1 SGHNT and CDR2 YYREEE (reference sequence). The CDR3 spans 14 residues. After removal of 7 bases from V and 7 bases from J, the junction contained 9 bases not matched to a gene.

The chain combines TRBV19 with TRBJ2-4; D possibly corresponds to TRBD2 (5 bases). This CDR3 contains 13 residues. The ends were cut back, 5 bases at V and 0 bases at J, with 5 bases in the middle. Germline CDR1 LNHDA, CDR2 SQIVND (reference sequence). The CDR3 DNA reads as TGTGCCAGTAGTCGGGGAGCCAAAAACATTCAGTACTTC. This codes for CASSRGAKNIQYF. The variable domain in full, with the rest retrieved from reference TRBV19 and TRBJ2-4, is DGGITQSPKYLFRKEGQNVTLSCEQNLNHDAMYWYRQDPGQGLRLIYYSQIVNDFQKGDIAEGYSVSREKKESFPLTVTSAQKNPTAFYLCASSRGAKNIQYFGAGTRLSVL.

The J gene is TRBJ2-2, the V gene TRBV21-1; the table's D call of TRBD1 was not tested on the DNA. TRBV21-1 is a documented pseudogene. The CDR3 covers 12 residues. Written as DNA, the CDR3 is TGTGTTACAGGACCGTGCACCGGGGAGCTGTTTTTT. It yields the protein CVTGPCTGELFF.

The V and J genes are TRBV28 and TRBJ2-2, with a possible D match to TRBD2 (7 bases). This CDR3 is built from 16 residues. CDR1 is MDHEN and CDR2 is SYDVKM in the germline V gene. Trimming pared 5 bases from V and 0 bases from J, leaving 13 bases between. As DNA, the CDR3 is TGTGCCAGCAGTCCACAGGGAGGGACGAACACCGGGGAGCTGTTTTTT. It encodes CASSPQGGTNTGELFF.

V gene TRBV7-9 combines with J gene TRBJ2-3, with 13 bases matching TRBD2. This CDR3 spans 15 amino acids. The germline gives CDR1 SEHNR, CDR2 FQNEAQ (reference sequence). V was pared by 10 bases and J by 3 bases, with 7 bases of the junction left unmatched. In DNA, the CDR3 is TGTGCCACAGGCCTACTAGCGGGGGGGACAGATACGCAGTATTTT. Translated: CATGLLAGGTDTQYF.

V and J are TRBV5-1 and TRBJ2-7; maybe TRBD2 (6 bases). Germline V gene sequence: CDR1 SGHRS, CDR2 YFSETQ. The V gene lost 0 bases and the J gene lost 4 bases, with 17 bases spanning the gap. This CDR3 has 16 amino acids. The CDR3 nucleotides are TGCGCCAGCAGCTTGGCCACGGGGCGGGAAGGGTACGAGCAGTACTTC. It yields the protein CASSLATGREGYEQYF.

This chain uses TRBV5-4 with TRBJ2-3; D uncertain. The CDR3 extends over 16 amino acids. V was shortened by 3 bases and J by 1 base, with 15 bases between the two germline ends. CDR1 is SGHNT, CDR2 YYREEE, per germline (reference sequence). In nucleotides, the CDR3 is TGTGCCAGCAGCTCTGTGATTCCAAGCGGCACAGATACGCAGTATTTT. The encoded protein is CASSSVIPSGTDTQYF.

The CDR3 spells CASRSASGGYNEQFF. DNA of the CDR3: TGTGCCAGCAGGTCCGCTAGCGGGGGATACAATGAGCAGTTCTTC. V gene TRBV6-5 combines with J gene TRBJ2-1; 10 bases agree with TRBD2. V was pared by 6 bases and J by 4 bases, with 6 bases of the junction left unmatched. The CDR3 sequence is 15 residues long. Per the germline V gene, CDR1 is MNHEY and CDR2 is SVGAGI.

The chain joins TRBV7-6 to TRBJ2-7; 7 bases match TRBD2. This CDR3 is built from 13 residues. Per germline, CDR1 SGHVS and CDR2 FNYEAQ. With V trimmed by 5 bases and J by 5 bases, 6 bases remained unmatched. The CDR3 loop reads CASSRGLIDEQYF. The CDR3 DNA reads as TGTGCCAGCAGCCGGGGACTAATCGACGAGCAGTACTTC. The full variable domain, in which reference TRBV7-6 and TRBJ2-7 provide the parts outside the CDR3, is GAGVSQSPRYKVTKRGQDVALRCDPISGHVSLYWYRQALGQGPEFLTYFNYEAQQDKSGLPNDRFSAERPEGSISTLTIQRTEQRDSAMYRCASSRGLIDEQYFGPGTRLTVT.

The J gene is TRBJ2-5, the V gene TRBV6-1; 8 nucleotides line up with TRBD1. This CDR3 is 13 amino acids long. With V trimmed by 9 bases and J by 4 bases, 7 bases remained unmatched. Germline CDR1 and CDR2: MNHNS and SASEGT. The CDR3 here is CASIRTGRETQYF. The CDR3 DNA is TGTGCCAGTATACGGACAGGGAGAGAGACCCAGTACTTC.

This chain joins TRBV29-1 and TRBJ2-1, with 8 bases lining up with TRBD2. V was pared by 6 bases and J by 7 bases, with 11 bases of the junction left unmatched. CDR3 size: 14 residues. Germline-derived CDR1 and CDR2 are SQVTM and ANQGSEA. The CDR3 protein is CSVSKREYLNEQFF. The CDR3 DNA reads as TGCAGCGTCTCCAAGCGGGAGTACTTAAATGAGCAGTTCTTC.

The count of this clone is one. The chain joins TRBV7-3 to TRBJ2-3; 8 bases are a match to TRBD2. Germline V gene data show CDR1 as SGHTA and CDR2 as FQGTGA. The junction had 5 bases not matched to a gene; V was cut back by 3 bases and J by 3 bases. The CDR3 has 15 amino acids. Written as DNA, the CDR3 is TGTGCCAGCAGCTTTGACGGGAGGGAGACAGATACGCAGTATTTT. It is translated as CASSFDGRETDTQYF.

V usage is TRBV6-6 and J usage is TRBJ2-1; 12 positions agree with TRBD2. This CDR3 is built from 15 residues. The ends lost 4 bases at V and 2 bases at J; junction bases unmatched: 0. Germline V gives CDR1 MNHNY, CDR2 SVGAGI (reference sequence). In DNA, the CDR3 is TGTGCCAGCAGTTCTAGCGGGGGGGCCTACAATGAGCAGTTCTTC. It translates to CASSSSGGAYNEQFF.